The 18 T cell receptor beta chains below all came from one sample that was sequenced in a study of OX40 agonist ivuxolimab in advanced cancers. The protocol was immunoSEQ multiplex PCR, while the TCRdb copy is restricted to in-frame clones and leaves out a portion. Of 14,000 or so clones detected, roughly 79% appear once; the ten largest clones hold 30% to 45%. The specimen was CD4+ or CD8+ T cells sorted from blood, collected in a trial of the OX40 agonist ivuxolimab. The receptors were gathered from an adult with an advanced solid tumor such as melanoma, head and neck, liver or kidney cancer.

This sequence joins TRBV21-1 and TRBJ2-2; the table calls TRBD1, which could not be checked here. TRBV21-1 is annotated as a pseudogene. This CDR3 region has 15 residues. CDR3 loop: CASSKQGTNTGELFF. The CDR3 DNA sequence: TGTGCCAGCAGCAAACAGGGGACGAACACCGGGGAGCTGTTTTTT.

The V call is TRBV28, the J call TRBJ2-7, with 7 bases that match TRBD1. The CDR3 spans 13 residues. The V and J ends lost 10 bases and 6 bases, in that order; junction bases with no gene match: 12. From germline, CDR1 is MDHEN and CDR2 SYDVKM. The CDR3 here is CATRTGVVGEQYF. CDR3 DNA sequence: TGTGCCACCCGAACAGGGGTTGTAGGCGAGCAGTACTTC. Drawing the rest from reference TRBV28 and TRBJ2-7, the complete variable domain is DVKVTQSSRYLVKRTGEKVFLECVQDMDHENMFWYRQDPGLGLRLIYFSYDVKMKEKGDIPEGYSVSREKKERFSLILESASTNQTSMYLCATRTGVVGEQYFGPGTRLTVT.

J is TRBJ2-1 and V is TRBV27; 8 bases agree with TRBD2. Germline V lookup: CDR1 MNHEY, CDR2 SMNVEV (reference sequence). CDR3 length: 16 residues. With V trimmed by 6 bases and J by 1 base, 8 bases remained unmatched. CDR3 coding DNA: TGTGCCAGCAGACGGGGGGCGGGAGGATCCTACAATGAGCAGTTCTTC. It codes for CASRRGAGGSYNEQFF.

The genes are TRBV19 and TRBJ2-3, with D unresolved. Germline-derived CDR1 and CDR2 are LNHDA and SQIVND (reference sequence). The germline V and J ends were trimmed by 3 bases and 6 bases, with 7 bases remaining between them. The CDR3 extends over 12 amino acids. The CDR3 bases are TGTGCCAGTAGTATGAAGTCCGATACGCAGTATTTT. As protein: CASSMKSDTQYF.

V and J are TRBV19 and TRBJ2-2; 8 bases line up with TRBD2. With V trimmed by 2 bases and J by 2 bases, 1 base remained unmatched. There are 15 residues in the CDR3. Germline CDR1 reads LNHDA; CDR2 reads SQIVND (reference sequence). The CDR3 loop reads CASSILAGNTGELFF. CDR3 coding DNA: TGTGCCAGTAGTATATTAGCGGGAAACACCGGGGAGCTGTTTTTT.

This clone showed up just a few times. This sequence joins TRBV18 and TRBJ2-1; no definite D call. From germline, CDR1 is KGHSH and CDR2 LQKENI. Trimming shortened V by 0 bases and J by 9 bases, and 12 bases separated the two germline ends. This CDR3 is built from 14 residues. The CDR3: CASSPPSPELEQFF. CDR3 nucleotides: TGTGCCAGCTCACCACCTTCCCCGGAGCTTGAGCAGTTCTTC. Full variable domain (rest looked up from reference TRBV18 and TRBJ2-1): NAGVMQNPRHLVRRRGQEARLRCSPMKGHSHVYWYRQLPEEGLKFMVYLQKENIIDESGMPKERFSAEFPKEGPSILRIQQVVRGDSAAYFCASSPPSPELEQFFGPGTRLTVL.

V gene TRBV10-1 combines with J gene TRBJ2-2; 9 nucleotides agree with TRBD2. The CDR3 is made up of 19 amino acids. Germline V gene lookup returns CDR1 WNHNN and CDR2 SYGVQD (reference sequence). J gave up 0 bases and V 2 bases, and 10 bases lay outside the gene matches. In DNA, the CDR3 is TGCGCCAGCAGTGAGCGGGGTCTAGCGGGAACGACGAACACCGGGGAGCTGTTTTTT. Its protein product is CASSERGLAGTTNTGELFF.

The chain employs TRBV19 and TRBJ2-7; TRBD2 matches 8 bases. The CDR3 length is 13 residues. Looked up from germline, CDR1 is LNHDA and CDR2 is SQIVND (reference sequence). J lost 6 bases, V lost 3 bases, and 4 bases had no gene match. Written as DNA, the CDR3 is TGTGCCAGTAGTATCGTAGGGACTAGCGAGCAGTACTTC. This encodes CASSIVGTSEQYF.

The rearrangement joins TRBV9 to TRBJ1-4, with TRBD1 identical over 9 bases. From germline, CDR1 is SGDLS and CDR2 YYNGEE. The CDR3 sequence is 15 residues long. The ends lost 0 bases at V and 3 bases at J; junction bases unmatched: 0. The CDR3 reads CASSVGDRANEKLFF. The DNA for the CDR3 is TGTGCCAGCAGCGTAGGGGACAGGGCTAATGAAAAACTGTTTTTT.

The chain recombines TRBV10-2 with TRBJ2-7; D is unresolved. Trimming shortened V by 3 bases and J by 2 bases, and 11 bases separated the two germline ends. Germline CDR1 reads WSHSY; CDR2 reads SAAADI. The CDR3 has 14 amino acids. The CDR3 loop is CASSDPSTTYEQYF. For the CDR3, the DNA is TGCGCCAGCAGTGACCCTTCTACGACCTACGAGCAGTACTTC.

In its sample, this clone was seen a few times. The rearrangement links TRBV5-6 to TRBJ2-7, with D perhaps TRBD1 (6 bases). CDR1 SGHDT and CDR2 YYEEEE come from the germline V gene. Trimming stripped 2 bases from V and 5 bases from J, with 14 bases between. The CDR3 is 14 amino acids. The CDR3 protein is CASSFYPGADEQYF. The CDR3 DNA is TGTGCCAGCAGCTTCTATCCAGGGGCCGACGAGCAGTACTTC.

V is TRBV27 and J is TRBJ2-2; weak D call: TRBD1 (5 bases). The CDR3 spans 13 residues. CDR1 MNHEY and CDR2 SMNVEV come from the germline V gene (reference sequence). Trimming removed 3 bases from V and 5 bases from J, with 7 bases in between. The CDR3 region has the DNA TGTGCCAGCAGTTTTCAGGGAACCGGGGAGCTGTTTTTT. Its translation is CASSFQGTGELFF.

The chain links TRBV4-3 to TRBJ2-1; TRBD2 matches 15 bases. The V and J ends lost 4 bases and 6 bases, in that order; junction bases with no gene match: 1. Germline assignment: CDR1 LGHNA and CDR2 YSLEER. This CDR3 comprises 15 residues. The CDR3 nucleotides are TGCGCCAGCAGCCTGGGACTAGCGGGGGGCAATGAGCAGTTCTTC. Its translation is CASSLGLAGGNEQFF.

The rearrangement links TRBV9 to TRBJ2-3; maybe TRBD1 (5 bases). There are 16 residues in the CDR3. Germline CDR1 is SGDLS and CDR2 is YYNGEE. V lost 2 bases to trimming and J lost 1 base, with 14 bases between them. For the CDR3, the DNA is TGTGCCAGCAGCGTTGGGGCCCGCGAGGGCACAGATACGCAGTATTTT. This encodes CASSVGAREGTDTQYF.

The V call is TRBV11-2, the J call TRBJ2-7, with 9 bases lining up with TRBD1. The CDR3 length is 15 residues. V gave up 1 base and J gave up 5 bases; unmatched junction bases: 6. Germline V lookup: CDR1 SGHAT, CDR2 FQNNGV. In DNA form, the CDR3 reads TGTGCCAGCAGCTTAGTTGGACAGGGGTACGACGAGCAGTACTTC. Translated: CASSLVGQGYDEQYF.

Only a few counts were recorded for this clone. J is TRBJ2-1 and V is TRBV10-1; D is uncertain. CDR1 and CDR2 from the germline V gene are WNHNN and SYGVQD (reference sequence). The V end was cut by 3 bases, the J end by 3 bases, with 12 bases between. CDR3 length: 15 residues. The CDR3 spells CASSEVTPLYNEQFF. The CDR3 coding sequence is TGCGCCAGCAGTGAAGTTACCCCGCTCTACAATGAGCAGTTCTTC.

About this clone itself: The same CDR3 arises from other DNA sequences in this sample as well. The genes are TRBV27 and TRBJ1-2; D not certain. The CDR3 loop spans 12 amino acids. CDR1 and CDR2 (germline): MNHEY, SMNVEV (reference sequence). V was trimmed by 2 bases and J by 6 bases, leaving 7 bases between them. CDR3 in amino acids: CASSLTGNGYTF. In nucleotides, the CDR3 is TGTGCCAGCAGTTTAACCGGGAATGGCTACACCTTC.

The chain is built from TRBV19 and TRBJ1-1; D gene uncertain. This CDR3 is built from 13 residues. Germline lookup yields CDR1 LNHDA and CDR2 SQIVND (reference sequence). Trimming pared 0 bases from V and 1 base from J, leaving 3 bases between. The CDR3 sequence: CASSIDGNTEAFF. The CDR3 DNA sequence: TGTGCCAGTAGTATAGACGGGAACACTGAAGCTTTCTTT.